This TCR beta chain was obtained from a study of T cell changes during pregnancy in multiple sclerosis. The data were produced by immunoSEQ multiplex PCR, yet TCRdb's version contains in-frame clones alone and is incomplete. The sample records fewer than 60,000 clones, roughly 88% being singletons. Germline V gene lookup returns CDR1 GTSNPN and CDR2 SVGIG (reference sequence). This CDR3 comprises 15 residues. The ends were cut back, 3 bases at V and 4 bases at J, with 15 bases in the middle. This receptor was identified in a female donor in good health, enrolled as a control in a pregnancy study. The chain has TRBV30 and TRBJ1-4; D may be TRBD1 (6 bases). The specimen was peripheral blood, collected in the third trimester of pregnancy. The CDR3 reads CAWSSLDRFNEKLFF. For the CDR3, the DNA is TGTGCCTGGAGCAGCCTGGACAGATTTAATGAAAAACTGTTTTTT.